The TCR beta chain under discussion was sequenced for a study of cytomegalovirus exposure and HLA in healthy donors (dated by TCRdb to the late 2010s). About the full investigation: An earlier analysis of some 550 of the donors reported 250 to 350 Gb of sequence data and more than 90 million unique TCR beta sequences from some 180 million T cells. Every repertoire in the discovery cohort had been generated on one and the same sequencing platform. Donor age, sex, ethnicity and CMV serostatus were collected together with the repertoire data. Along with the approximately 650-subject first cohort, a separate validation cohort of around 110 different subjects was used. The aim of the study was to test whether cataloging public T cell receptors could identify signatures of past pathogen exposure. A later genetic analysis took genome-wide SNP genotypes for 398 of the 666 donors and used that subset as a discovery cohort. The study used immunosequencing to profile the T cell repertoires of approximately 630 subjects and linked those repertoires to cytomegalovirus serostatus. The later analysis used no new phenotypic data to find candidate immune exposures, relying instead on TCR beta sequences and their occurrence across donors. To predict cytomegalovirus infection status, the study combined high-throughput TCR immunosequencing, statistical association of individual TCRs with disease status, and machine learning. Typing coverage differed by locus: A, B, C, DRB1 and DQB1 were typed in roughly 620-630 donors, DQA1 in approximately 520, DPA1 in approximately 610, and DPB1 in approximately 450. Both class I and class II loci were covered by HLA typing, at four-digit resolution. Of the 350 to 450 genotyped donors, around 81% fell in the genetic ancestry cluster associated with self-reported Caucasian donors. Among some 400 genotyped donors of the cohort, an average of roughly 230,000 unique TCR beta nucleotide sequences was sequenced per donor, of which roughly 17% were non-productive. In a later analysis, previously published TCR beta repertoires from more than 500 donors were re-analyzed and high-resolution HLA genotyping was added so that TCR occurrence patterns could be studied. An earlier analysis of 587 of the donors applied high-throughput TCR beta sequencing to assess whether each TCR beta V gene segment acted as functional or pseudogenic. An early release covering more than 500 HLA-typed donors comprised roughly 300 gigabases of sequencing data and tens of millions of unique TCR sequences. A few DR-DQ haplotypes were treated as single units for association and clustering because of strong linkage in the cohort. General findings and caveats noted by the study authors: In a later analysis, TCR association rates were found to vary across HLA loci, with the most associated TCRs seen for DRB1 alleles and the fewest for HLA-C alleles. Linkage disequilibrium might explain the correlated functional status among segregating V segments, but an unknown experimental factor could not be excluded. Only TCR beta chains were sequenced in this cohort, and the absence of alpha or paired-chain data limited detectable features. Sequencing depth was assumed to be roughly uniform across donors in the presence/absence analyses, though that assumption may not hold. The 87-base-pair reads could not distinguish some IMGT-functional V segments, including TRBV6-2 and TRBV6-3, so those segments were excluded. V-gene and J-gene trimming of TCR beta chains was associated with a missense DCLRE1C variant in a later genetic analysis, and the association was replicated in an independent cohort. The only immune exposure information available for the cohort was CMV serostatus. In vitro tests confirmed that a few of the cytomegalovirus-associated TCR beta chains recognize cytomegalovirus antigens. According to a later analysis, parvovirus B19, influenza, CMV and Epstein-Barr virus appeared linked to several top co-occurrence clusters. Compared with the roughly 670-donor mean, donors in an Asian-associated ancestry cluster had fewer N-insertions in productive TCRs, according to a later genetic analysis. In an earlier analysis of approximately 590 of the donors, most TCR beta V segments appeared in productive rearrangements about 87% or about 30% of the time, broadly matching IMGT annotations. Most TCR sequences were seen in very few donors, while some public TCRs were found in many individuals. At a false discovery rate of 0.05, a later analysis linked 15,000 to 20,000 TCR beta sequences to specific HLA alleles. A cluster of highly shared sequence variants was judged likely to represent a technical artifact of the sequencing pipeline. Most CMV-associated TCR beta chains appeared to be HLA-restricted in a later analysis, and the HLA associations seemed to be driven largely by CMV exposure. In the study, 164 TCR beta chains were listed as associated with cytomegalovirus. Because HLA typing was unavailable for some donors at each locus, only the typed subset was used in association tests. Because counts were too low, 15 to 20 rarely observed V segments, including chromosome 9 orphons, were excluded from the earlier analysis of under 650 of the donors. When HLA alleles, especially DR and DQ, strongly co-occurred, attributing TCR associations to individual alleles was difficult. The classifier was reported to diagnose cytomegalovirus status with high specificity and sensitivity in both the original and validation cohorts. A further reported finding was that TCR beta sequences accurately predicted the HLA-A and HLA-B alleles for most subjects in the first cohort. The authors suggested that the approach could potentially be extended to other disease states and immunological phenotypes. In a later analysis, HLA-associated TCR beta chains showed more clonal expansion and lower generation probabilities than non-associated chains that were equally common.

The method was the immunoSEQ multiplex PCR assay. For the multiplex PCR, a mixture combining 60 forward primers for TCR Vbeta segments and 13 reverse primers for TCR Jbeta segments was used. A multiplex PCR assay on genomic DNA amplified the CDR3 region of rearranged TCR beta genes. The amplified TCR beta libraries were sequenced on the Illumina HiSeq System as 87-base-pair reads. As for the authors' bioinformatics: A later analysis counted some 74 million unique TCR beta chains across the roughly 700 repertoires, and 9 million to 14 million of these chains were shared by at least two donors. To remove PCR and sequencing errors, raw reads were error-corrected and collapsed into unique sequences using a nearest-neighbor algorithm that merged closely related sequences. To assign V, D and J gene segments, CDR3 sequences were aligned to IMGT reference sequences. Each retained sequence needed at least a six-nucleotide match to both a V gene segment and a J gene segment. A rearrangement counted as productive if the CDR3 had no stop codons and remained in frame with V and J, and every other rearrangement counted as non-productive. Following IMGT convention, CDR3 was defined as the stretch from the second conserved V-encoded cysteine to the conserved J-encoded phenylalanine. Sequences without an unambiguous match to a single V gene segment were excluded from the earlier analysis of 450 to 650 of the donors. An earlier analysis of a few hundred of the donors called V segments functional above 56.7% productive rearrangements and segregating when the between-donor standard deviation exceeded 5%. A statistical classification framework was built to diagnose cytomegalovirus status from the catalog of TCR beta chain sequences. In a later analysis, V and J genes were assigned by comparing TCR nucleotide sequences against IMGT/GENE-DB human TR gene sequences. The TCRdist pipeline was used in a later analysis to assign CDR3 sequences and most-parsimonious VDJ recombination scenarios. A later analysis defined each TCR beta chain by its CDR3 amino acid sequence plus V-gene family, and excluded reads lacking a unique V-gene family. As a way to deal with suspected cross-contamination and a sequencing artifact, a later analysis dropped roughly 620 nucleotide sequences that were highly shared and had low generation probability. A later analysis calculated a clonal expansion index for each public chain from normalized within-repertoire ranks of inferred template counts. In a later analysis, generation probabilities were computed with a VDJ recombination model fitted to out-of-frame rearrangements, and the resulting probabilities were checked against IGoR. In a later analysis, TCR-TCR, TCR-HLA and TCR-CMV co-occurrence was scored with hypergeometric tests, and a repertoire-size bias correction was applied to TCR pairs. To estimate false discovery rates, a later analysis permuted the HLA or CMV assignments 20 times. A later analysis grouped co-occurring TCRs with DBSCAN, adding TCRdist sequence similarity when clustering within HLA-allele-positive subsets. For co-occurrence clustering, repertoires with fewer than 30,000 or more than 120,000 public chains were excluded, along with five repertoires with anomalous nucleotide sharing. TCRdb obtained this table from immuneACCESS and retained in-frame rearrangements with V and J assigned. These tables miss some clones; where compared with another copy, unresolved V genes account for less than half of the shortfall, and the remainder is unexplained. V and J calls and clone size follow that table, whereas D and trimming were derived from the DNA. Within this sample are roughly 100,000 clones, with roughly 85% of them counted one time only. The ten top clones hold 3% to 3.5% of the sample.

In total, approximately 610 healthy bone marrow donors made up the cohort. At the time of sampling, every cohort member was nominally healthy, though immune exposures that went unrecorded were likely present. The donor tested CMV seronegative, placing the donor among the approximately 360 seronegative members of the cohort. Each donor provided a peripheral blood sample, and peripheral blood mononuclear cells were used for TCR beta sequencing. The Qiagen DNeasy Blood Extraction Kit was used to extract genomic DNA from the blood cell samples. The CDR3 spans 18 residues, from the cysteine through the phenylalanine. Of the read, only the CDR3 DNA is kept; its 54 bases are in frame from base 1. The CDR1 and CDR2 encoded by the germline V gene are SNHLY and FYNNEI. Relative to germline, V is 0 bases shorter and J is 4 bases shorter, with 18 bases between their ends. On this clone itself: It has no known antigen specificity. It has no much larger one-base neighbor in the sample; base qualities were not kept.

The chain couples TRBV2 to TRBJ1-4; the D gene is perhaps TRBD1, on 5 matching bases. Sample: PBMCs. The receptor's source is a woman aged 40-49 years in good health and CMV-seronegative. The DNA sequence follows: TGTGCCAGCAGTGAAGCGCTCGAGGGAGGGGATGATAATGAAAAACTGTTTTTT. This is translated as CASSEALEGGDDNEKLFF.